This section outlines one TCR beta chain sequence together with its context. Survey-depth TCRbeta CDR3 sequencing reported V/J genes and productive frequencies. Here immunoSEQ multiplex PCR was the method, and the copy in TCRdb shows in-frame clones only, minus some. The data contain some 25,000 clones, over 70% of them seen just once; the ten biggest clones take up roughly 7.1%. CDR3 length: 12 residues. The germline CDR1 and CDR2 sequences are MNHEY and SMNVEV (reference sequence). Trimming removed 10 bases from V and 5 bases from J, with 15 bases in between. The sample is drawn from a study of tissue T cells after allogeneic stem cell transplantation.

This chain uses TRBV27 with TRBJ2-7; D gene unclear. The clonotype was recovered from a female donor older than 55 with lung cancer. The source was tissue from the ileum, collected at autopsy. Here the CDR3 DNA reads TGTGCCACGCGACCCGCACCCCACGAGCAGTACTTC. It specifies CATRPAPHEQYF.